The 32 T cell receptor beta chains in this list originate from one sample, sequenced in a study of beta chain features in type 1 diabetes. For these receptors, no antigen is known. The study reverse transcribed the entire isolated RNA, so it sequenced expressed TCRB transcripts. The table came from immunoSEQ multiplex PCR; TCRdb's copy has only in-frame clones and leaves some out. Of roughly 150,000 clones listed, around 8.4% are singletons. Whole-study results and caveats: Moderate but significant shortening of TCRB CDR3s was recorded in all four CD4+ subsets from Type 1 diabetes patients.

Sequenced: central memory CD4+ T cells from blood. Receptor source: a young woman with type 1 diabetes.

The CDR3 nucleotides read TGTGCTAGTGGTTTATCTGGGGGCTTATACATGAACACTGAAGCTTTCTTT. Residues: CASGLSGGLYMNTEAFF. The chain couples TRBV12-5 to TRBJ1-1; D is possibly TRBD1 (6 bases). This CDR3 is built from 17 residues. V was pared by 3 bases and J by 0 bases, with 17 bases between. Germline V gives CDR1 LGHNT, CDR2 FRNRAP.

V usage is TRBV28 and J usage is TRBJ2-3; tentatively, D is TRBD1 (5 bases). The length of the CDR3 is 15 residues. Germline V gives CDR1 MDHEN, CDR2 SYDVKM. Between the trimmed V and J ends, which lost 6 bases and 4 bases, there was a span of 17 bases. The CDR3 sequence: CASSGFRQSADTQYF. The CDR3 nucleotides read TGTGCCAGCAGCGGGTTCAGACAGTCAGCAGATACGCAGTATTTT.

Only a few counts were recorded for this clone. The rearrangement joins TRBV28 to TRBJ1-5, with 9 bases lining up with TRBD1. From germline, CDR1 is MDHEN and CDR2 SYDVKM. The CDR3 contains 14 residues. J gave up 8 bases and V 7 bases, and 9 bases lay outside the gene matches. This chain's CDR3 is CASKSGQGTEPQHF. CDR3 nucleotide sequence: TGTGCCAGCAAATCCGGACAGGGGACCGAGCCCCAGCATTTT.

A few counts support this clone. Other DNA sequences within the sample encode an identical CDR3. The chain uses TRBV29-1 and TRBJ1-4; the match to TRBD1 covers 7 bases. Germline assignment: CDR1 SQVTM and CDR2 ANQGSEA. CDR3 length: 13 residues. V shed 4 bases and J 8 bases; nucleotides not matched to a gene: 7. Here the CDR3 reads CSVGPGGSEKLFF. The DNA of the CDR3 is TGCAGCGTTGGGCCAGGGGGGAGCGAAAAACTGTTTTTT.

This clone has only a few counts. V and J are TRBV28 and TRBJ1-1; D is ambiguous. The CDR3 runs to 11 residues. Trimming stripped 3 bases from V and 5 bases from J, with 4 bases between. Germline-derived CDR1 and CDR2 are MDHEN and SYDVKM. The CDR3 sequence: CASSFLTEAFF. The DNA of the CDR3 is TGTGCCAGCAGTTTCTTAACTGAAGCTTTCTTT. Variable domain in full (rest from reference TRBV28 and TRBJ1-1): DVKVTQSSRYLVKRTGEKVFLECVQDMDHENMFWYRQDPGLGLRLIYFSYDVKMKEKGDIPEGYSVSREKKERFSLILESASTNQTSMYLCASSFLTEAFFGQGTRLTVV.

This clone has only a few counts. This chain joins TRBV27 and TRBJ2-1, with 10 bases that match TRBD2. Trimming at V came to 8 bases and at J to 7 bases, leaving 8 bases not matched to a gene. This CDR3 is 14 amino acids long. The germline V gene encodes CDR1 MNHEY and CDR2 SMNVEV (reference sequence). The CDR3 bases are TGTGCCAGCGCCCGGACTAGCGGACTGAATGAGCAGTTCTTC. Translated, it gives CASARTSGLNEQFF.

This clone was counted between two and nine times. V is TRBV6-6 and J is TRBJ1-5, with D possibly being TRBD1 (6 bases). From germline, CDR1 is MNHNY and CDR2 SVGAGI (reference sequence). The CDR3 contains 15 residues. V dropped 0 bases and J dropped 2 bases, with 8 bases sitting between them. The CDR3 region is CASSYSHRGNQPQHF. CDR3 nucleotide sequence: TGTGCCAGCAGTTACTCTCACAGGGGCAATCAGCCCCAGCATTTT.

About this clone itself: One end of the junction does not line up with germline, which may come from a read error. The rearrangement uses TRBV7-7 and TRBJ2-5; D is undetermined. This CDR3 has 13 residues. Germline loops: CDR1 SSHAT, CDR2 FNYEAQ (reference sequence). The CDR3 here is CASSLAPQETQYF. DNA of the CDR3: TGTGCTAGCAGCTTAGCTCCACAAGAGACCCAGTACTTC.

This clone showed up just a few times. The chain links TRBV4-1 to TRBJ1-6; no reliable D call. Germline-derived CDR1 and CDR2 are MGHRA and YSYEKL. V was trimmed by 0 bases and J by 10 bases, leaving 4 bases between them. The CDR3 contains 12 residues. As DNA, the CDR3 is TGCGCCAGCAGCCAAGATCTCTCACCCCTCCACTTT. Amino acid sequence: CASSQDLSPLHF.

This clone was counted a few times. V gene TRBV18 combines with J gene TRBJ2-7; tentatively, D is TRBD1 (7 bases). The CDR3 has 14 residues. V was trimmed by 4 bases and J by 2 bases, leaving 12 bases between them. The germline CDR1 and CDR2 sequences are KGHSH and LQKENI. The CDR3 sequence is CASSRVRGAYEQYF. DNA for the CDR3: TGTGCCAGCTCACGCGTCAGGGGGGCCTACGAGCAGTACTTC.

V gene TRBV2 combines with J gene TRBJ2-7, with 9 bases lining up with TRBD1. This CDR3 is 13 amino acids long. Germline V gene sequence: CDR1 SNHLY, CDR2 FYNNEI. With V trimmed by 6 bases and J by 5 bases, 5 bases remained unmatched. CDR3 coding DNA: TGTGCCAGCAGAGGACAGGGGATAAACGAGCAGTACTTC. It encodes CASRGQGINEQYF. Looking up the rest from reference TRBV2 and TRBJ2-7 gives the full variable domain: EPEVTQTPSHQVTQMGQEVILRCVPISNHLYFYWYRQILGQKVEFLVSFYNNEISEKSEIFDDQFSVERPDGSNFTLKIRSTKLEDSAMYFCASRGQGINEQYFGPGTRLTVT.

The chain uses TRBV25-1 and TRBJ2-5; 10 bases map to TRBD2. CDR1 MGHDK and CDR2 SYGVNS come from the germline V gene. The CDR3 totals 18 residues. V shed 6 bases and J 4 bases; nucleotides not matched to a gene: 17. The CDR3 reads CASRPPWASGRGRETQYF. CDR3 nucleotides: TGTGCCAGCAGGCCCCCTTGGGCTAGCGGGAGAGGGCGAGAGACCCAGTACTTC.

V and J are TRBV27 and TRBJ1-4, with D tentatively TRBD1 (5 bases). The V and J ends lost 2 bases and 8 bases respectively, with 15 bases between them. The CDR3 is 15 amino acids. From germline, CDR1 is MNHEY and CDR2 SMNVEV (reference sequence). In DNA, the CDR3 is TGTGCCAGCAGTTTAGGGAGGGGAGAGTGGGAAAAACTGTTTTTT. Translating gives CASSLGRGEWEKLFF.

This clone turned up a few times. The V gene is TRBV7-2, the J gene TRBJ1-2; 8 bases fit TRBD1. Unmatched junction bases numbered 16, after V lost 5 bases and J lost 5 bases. The CDR3 length is 17 residues. The germline V gene encodes CDR1 SGHTA and CDR2 FQGNSA. The CDR3 bases are TGTGCCAGCAGCCCAAGGAGTATGAGGACAGGGAATTATGGCTACACCTTC. Translating gives CASSPRSMRTGNYGYTF.

This clone appeared a few times. The chain couples TRBV6-1 to TRBJ1-1; D perhaps matches TRBD1 (6 bases). CDR1 MNHNS and CDR2 SASEGT come from the germline V gene. The CDR3 sequence is 15 residues long. The V gene lost 6 bases and the J gene lost 5 bases, with 19 bases spanning the gap. The CDR3 is CASSLGATGNTEAFF. The CDR3 coding sequence is TGTGCCAGCAGCCTAGGGGCTACAGGGAATACTGAAGCTTTCTTT.

The chain carries TRBV16 and TRBJ1-5; no clear D. With 3 bases removed from V and 3 bases from J, the gap between germline ends came to 9 bases. This CDR3 is 14 amino acids long. Germline V CDR1 and CDR2: KGHSY, FQNENV. In DNA form, the CDR3 reads TGTGCCAGCAGCCAGCGACGGGACAATCAGCCCCAGCATTTT. Translating gives CASSQRRDNQPQHF.

The chain couples TRBV7-3 to TRBJ2-1, with D unclear. There are 14 residues in the CDR3. V was pared by 5 bases and J by 7 bases, with 15 bases between. Germline V lookup: CDR1 SGHTA, CDR2 FQGTGA. Here the CDR3 reads CASSPGLGRNEQFF. CDR3 nucleotides: TGTGCCAGCAGCCCCGGTCTAGGTAGGAATGAGCAGTTCTTC.

V is TRBV7-9 and J is TRBJ2-7, with D possibly matching TRBD2 (6 bases). This CDR3 comprises 12 residues. With 4 bases removed from V and 3 bases from J, the gap between germline ends came to 7 bases. Germline CDR1 is SEHNR and CDR2 is FQNEAQ (reference sequence). Here the CDR3 reads CASSSGDYEQYF. CDR3 DNA sequence: TGTGCCAGCAGCTCGGGGGACTACGAGCAGTACTTC.

This clone was counted a few times. V usage is TRBV5-1 and J usage is TRBJ2-7, with TRBD1 identical over 9 bases. J was trimmed by 5 bases and V by 6 bases; bases with no gene match: 6. The CDR3 contains 13 residues. Germline V gene sequence: CDR1 SGHRS, CDR2 YFSETQ. CDR3 protein: CASKVTGGNEQYF. The CDR3 DNA is TGCGCCAGCAAGGTGACAGGGGGGAACGAGCAGTACTTC.

This clone was seen at least ten times. This chain links TRBV11-2 with TRBJ2-2, with TRBD2 as a possible D gene (5 bases). Trimming stripped 2 bases from V and 4 bases from J, with 11 bases between. There are 15 residues in the CDR3. Germline CDR1 SGHAT, CDR2 FQNNGV. CDR3 amino acids: CASSLRNGGTGELFF. In DNA, the CDR3 is TGTGCCAGCAGCTTACGGAATGGAGGCACCGGGGAGCTGTTTTTT.

V and J are TRBV28 and TRBJ2-3, with 8 bases lining up with TRBD1. The V gene end was trimmed by 2 bases and the J gene end by 8 bases; junction bases not matched to a gene: 6. Germline CDR1 is MDHEN and CDR2 is SYDVKM. There are 14 residues in the CDR3. The CDR3 is CASSLVGQGATQYF. DNA for the CDR3: TGTGCCAGCAGTTTAGTCGGACAGGGAGCTACGCAGTATTTT.

The chain couples TRBV10-2 to TRBJ2-5; the D gene is possibly TRBD2 (6 bases). Germline values: CDR1 WSHSY, CDR2 SAAADI. The germline V and J ends were trimmed by 6 bases and 12 bases, with 20 bases remaining between them. The CDR3 totals 13 residues. The CDR3 DNA reads TGCGCCAGCAGGATCACCCGGGAGCAGAAGGAGTACTTC. Protein: CASRITREQKEYF.

The genes are TRBV7-2 and TRBJ2-6; no clear D gene. This CDR3 has 15 residues. V lost 5 bases and J 0 bases, leaving 8 bases between the germline ends. Germline CDR1 and CDR2: SGHTA and FQGNSA. The CDR3 here is CASSIPVSGANVLTF. The CDR3 coding sequence is TGTGCCAGCAGCATCCCAGTCTCTGGGGCCAACGTCCTGACTTTC.

The chain links TRBV7-8 to TRBJ2-2; 8 nucleotides line up with TRBD2. Germline CDR1 reads SGHVS; CDR2 reads FQNEAQ. The V and J ends lost 1 base and 5 bases, in that order; junction bases with no gene match: 12. This CDR3 region has 18 residues. The CDR3 reads CASSLVFTTSVSTGELFF. The CDR3 DNA follows: TGTGCCAGCAGCTTAGTCTTTACGACTAGCGTTTCGACCGGGGAGCTGTTTTTT.

The chain carries TRBV18 and TRBJ2-1; D uncertain. The V and J ends lost 1 base and 6 bases respectively, with 7 bases between them. The CDR3 extends over 13 amino acids. CDR1 and CDR2 from the germline V gene are KGHSH and LQKENI. CDR3 nucleotides: TGTGCCAGCTCACCACTAGCAAGCAATGAGCAGTTCTTC. Translated, it gives CASSPLASNEQFF.

V gene TRBV19 combines with J gene TRBJ2-3; D is perhaps TRBD2 (6 bases). Germline assignment: CDR1 LNHDA and CDR2 SQIVND (reference sequence). CDR3 length: 18 residues. Trimming stripped 5 bases from V and 1 base from J, with 22 bases between. CDR3 bases: TGTGCCAGTAGTGCCGGAGAGGCTGGCGGGGTACGCACAGATACGCAGTATTTT. It encodes CASSAGEAGGVRTDTQYF.

This clone has only a few counts. V gene TRBV5-1 combines with J gene TRBJ2-5; maybe TRBD2 (6 bases). V lost 0 bases and J 3 bases, leaving 9 bases between the germline ends. From germline, CDR1 is SGHRS and CDR2 YFSETQ. The CDR3 runs 14 residues. CDR3 protein: CASSLARREETQYF. The CDR3 nucleotides read TGCGCCAGCAGCTTGGCCAGGAGGGAAGAGACCCAGTACTTC.

J is TRBJ2-1 and V is TRBV19; TRBD2 matches at 10 bases. This CDR3 is built from 15 residues. The germline gives CDR1 LNHDA, CDR2 SQIVND (reference sequence). The V gene end was trimmed by 2 bases and the J gene end by 7 bases; junction bases not matched to a gene: 5. The CDR3 bases are TGTGCCAGTAGTATACAGCGGGAGGGCCGGAATGAGCAGTTCTTC. Amino acids: CASSIQREGRNEQFF.

V gene TRBV7-3 combines with J gene TRBJ2-1, with 16 bases lining up with TRBD2. J gave up 10 bases and V 4 bases, and 10 bases lay outside the gene matches. CDR1 and CDR2 (germline): SGHTA, FQGTGA. The CDR3 is made up of 17 amino acids. The CDR3 loop reads CASSSRGTSGRVREQFF. The CDR3 DNA is TGTGCCAGCAGCTCGCGGGGGACTAGCGGGAGGGTGCGGGAGCAGTTCTTC.

This clone was picked up many times. This chain uses TRBV9 with TRBJ2-5; possible D gene TRBD1, 5 bases. V lost 3 bases and J lost 1, with 10 bases in between. The V gene's germline CDR1 is SGDLS and CDR2 YYNGEE. The CDR3 totals 14 residues. The CDR3 DNA reads TGTGCCAGCAGCGCTGGACACATCCAAGAGACCCAGTACTTC. It specifies CASSAGHIQETQYF.

The chain couples TRBV5-6 to TRBJ2-7; the D gene is possibly TRBD1 (6 bases). This CDR3 has 16 amino acids. Trimming shortened V by 0 bases and J by 5 bases, and 18 bases separated the two germline ends. Germline V gene sequence: CDR1 SGHDT, CDR2 YYEEEE. CDR3 in amino acids: CASSLVLAGEYDEQYF. In nucleotides, the CDR3 is TGTGCCAGCAGCTTGGTCCTGGCAGGGGAATACGACGAGCAGTACTTC.

This clone was found a few times. The same CDR3 arises from other DNA sequences in this sample as well. The CDR3 loop reads CASSQVRGRETQYF. CDR3 DNA sequence: TGCGCCAGCAGCCAAGTCAGGGGAAGAGAGACCCAGTACTTC. The chain has TRBV4-3 and TRBJ2-5, with a possible D match to TRBD1 (6 bases). This CDR3 is 14 amino acids long. The germline V gene has CDR1 LGHNA and CDR2 YSLEER. The V gene lost 1 base and the J gene lost 4 bases, with 10 bases spanning the gap.